This passage covers 30 T cell receptor beta chains from one sample sequenced in a study of neurological immune-mediated disorders. MiXCR was run by TCRdb on the 5' RACE reads, yielding one entry per CDR3 protein. The table includes tens of thousands of distinct CDR3 sequences, approximately 4.5% detected once. The sequenced sample was PBMCs. These receptors originate from a woman in her sixties with multiple sclerosis.

CDR3 DNA: TGTGCCAGCAGTTTTACAGCTCAAGAGACCCAGTACTTC. Translating gives CASSFTAQETQYF. The chain carries TRBV28 and TRBJ2-5; no reliable D call. Germline V gene sequence: CDR1 MDHEN, CDR2 SYDVKM. The CDR3 runs to 13 residues. Trimming took off 3 bases at V and 2 bases at J, with 7 bases between the two ends.

Ten or more counts support this clonotype. The chain joins TRBV20-1 to TRBJ1-5, with D maybe TRBD1 (5 bases). CDR1 is DFQATT and CDR2 is SNEGSKA in the germline V gene (reference sequence). The CDR3 has 15 amino acids. This CDR3 is CGTGGKTVSHQPQHF. CDR3 sequence (DNA): TGCGGAACTGGGGGGAAGACAGTGAGTCATCAGCCCCAGCATTTT.

This clonotype was recorded a few times. The chain combines TRBV9 with TRBJ2-1, with 12 bases fitting TRBD2. The CDR3 sequence is 16 residues long. The V and J ends lost 3 bases and 8 bases, in that order; junction bases with no gene match: 9. Germline V lookup: CDR1 SGDLS, CDR2 YYNGEE. Here the CDR3 DNA reads TGTGCCAGCAGCGGAGTTCTAGCGGGGGGGCCCGATGAGCAGTTCTTC. Translation gives CASSGVLAGGPDEQFF.

This clonotype was seen ten or more times. V and J are TRBV20-1 and TRBJ2-1, with D unresolved. V lost 3 bases to trimming and J lost 0 bases, with 12 bases between them. Germline CDR1 and CDR2: DFQATT and SNEGSKA (reference sequence). The CDR3 consists of 15 residues. The CDR3 loop is CSARVGTSSYNEQFF. The CDR3 nucleotides read TGCAGTGCTAGGGTCGGAACCAGCTCCTACAATGAGCAGTTCTTC.

The chain recombines TRBV20-1 with TRBJ2-2; 14 bases are a match to TRBD2. CDR1 is DFQATT and CDR2 is SNEGSKA in the germline V gene (reference sequence). The trim removed 0 bases at V and 3 bases at J, leaving 9 bases unmatched. CDR3 length: 19 amino acids. The CDR3 region has the DNA TGCAGTGCTAGAGATCTCAGACTAGCGGGAGGGATTGACACCGGGGAGCTGTTTTTT. Translation gives CSARDLRLAGGIDTGELFF.

This clonotype was seen at least ten times. The chain carries TRBV20-1 and TRBJ2-7; 7 bases align to TRBD1. The V gene's germline CDR1 is DFQATT and CDR2 SNEGSKA (reference sequence). The CDR3 sequence is 14 residues long. Trimming at V came to 6 bases and at J to 4 bases, leaving 12 bases not matched to a gene. CDR3 bases: TGCAGTGCCCCCCAGACCGGGACAGAATACGAGCAGTACTTC. Encoded protein: CSAPQTGTEYEQYF.

This clonotype was seen ten or more times. The J gene is TRBJ2-4, the V gene TRBV28; D may be TRBD1 (5 bases). From germline, CDR1 is MDHEN and CDR2 SYDVKM. This CDR3 has 12 amino acids. V lost 6 bases and J lost 6, with 9 bases in between. The CDR3 DNA is TGTGCCAGCAGCAGAGACAGAAACATTCAGTACTTC. It codes for CASSRDRNIQYF. Drawing the rest from reference TRBV28 and TRBJ2-4, the complete variable domain is DVKVTQSSRYLVKRTGEKVFLECVQDMDHENMFWYRQDPGLGLRLIYFSYDVKMKEKGDIPEGYSVSREKKERFSLILESASTNQTSMYLCASSRDRNIQYFGAGTRLSVL.

This clonotype was detected many times. The chain combines TRBV20-1 with TRBJ2-3, with D perhaps matching TRBD2 (6 bases). This CDR3 region has 11 residues. CDR1 is DFQATT and CDR2 is SNEGSKA in the germline V gene (reference sequence). Trimming stripped 6 bases from V and 3 bases from J, with 7 bases between. CDR3 DNA sequence: TGCAGTGCGGAGGGTACAGATACGCAGTATTTT. Translating gives CSAEGTDTQYF.

This clonotype came up many times. The V gene is TRBV20-1, the J gene TRBJ2-5; 7 bases match TRBD1. Germline trimming cut 6 bases from V and 0 bases from J; bases unmatched to any gene: 10. This CDR3 has 15 residues. The germline gives CDR1 DFQATT, CDR2 SNEGSKA (reference sequence). The CDR3 bases are TGCAGTGCCCGCAGACAGGGCATATACCAAGAGACCCAGTACTTC. Its protein product is CSARRQGIYQETQYF.

This clonotype was detected many times. The V gene is TRBV10-2, the J gene TRBJ1-4, with 9 positions matching TRBD1. The CDR3 totals 16 residues. J lost 5 bases, V lost 3 bases, and 7 bases had no gene match. Germline V gene lookup returns CDR1 WSHSY and CDR2 SAAADI. The CDR3 here is CASSDLADRGNEKLFF. The CDR3 bases are TGCGCCAGCAGTGATTTGGCTGACAGGGGGAATGAAAAACTGTTTTTT.

In its sample, this clonotype was seen many times. The chain employs TRBV12-3 or TRBV12-4 and TRBJ1-1; D not resolved. V was pared by 2 bases and J by 7 bases, with 8 bases between. The CDR3 totals 12 residues. The CDR3 DNA reads as TGTGCCAGCAGTTTAACGCTGGGTGAAGCTTTCTTT. This encodes CASSLTLGEAFF.

This clonotype has a count of ten or more. This sequence joins TRBV5-4 and TRBJ2-2, with TRBD1 matching 7 bases. Per the germline V gene, CDR1 is SGHNT and CDR2 is YYREEE (reference sequence). Trimming at V came to 4 bases and at J to 3 bases, leaving 6 bases not matched to a gene. The CDR3 contains 15 residues. This CDR3 reads CASSPGQSDTGELFF. Here the CDR3 DNA reads TGTGCCAGCAGCCCGGGACAGAGCGACACCGGGGAGCTGTTTTTT.

This clonotype was found many times. The V call is TRBV6-1, the J call TRBJ1-5; TRBD1 matches 8 bases. Trimming removed 4 bases from V and 5 bases from J; junction bases left unmatched: 7. Germline V CDR1 and CDR2: MNHNS, SASEGT. The CDR3 consists of 15 residues. The CDR3 sequence: CASSVVQGVYQPQHF. The CDR3, as DNA: TGTGCCAGCAGTGTCGTACAGGGGGTATATCAGCCCCAGCATTTT.

This clonotype was seen ten or more times. The rearrangement joins TRBV28 to TRBJ1-4, with D unresolved. Germline V gene data show CDR1 as MDHEN and CDR2 as SYDVKM. This CDR3 spans 14 amino acids. The V and J ends lost 6 bases and 0 bases respectively, with 8 bases between them. This CDR3 is CASSPSATNEKLFF. The CDR3 DNA reads as TGTGCCAGCAGCCCGAGCGCAACTAATGAAAAACTGTTTTTT. Variable domain in full (rest from reference TRBV28 and TRBJ1-4): DVKVTQSSRYLVKRTGEKVFLECVQDMDHENMFWYRQDPGLGLRLIYFSYDVKMKEKGDIPEGYSVSREKKERFSLILESASTNQTSMYLCASSPSATNEKLFFGSGTQLSVL.

J is TRBJ1-4 and V is TRBV7-2, with D possibly TRBD1 on 6 matching bases. V lost 2 bases to trimming and J lost 8 bases, with 18 bases between them. Germline V lookup: CDR1 SGHTA, CDR2 FQGNSA. This CDR3 contains 16 residues. The CDR3 loop reads CASSLMVSRGGEKLFF. The CDR3 DNA reads TGTGCCAGCAGCTTAATGGTGAGCAGGGGAGGCGAAAAACTGTTTTTT.

This clonotype showed up many times. V and J are TRBV12-3 or TRBV12-4 and TRBJ2-1; perhaps TRBD1 as D (6 bases). V was cut by 3 bases and J by 15 bases, with 18 bases left in between. CDR3 size: 13 residues. The CDR3 DNA follows: TGTGCCAGCAGTTTCTCTCAACAGGGAAATCTGTTCTTC. Amino acids: CASSFSQQGNLFF.

This clonotype occurred a few times. The chain combines TRBV3-1 with TRBJ1-4; D not resolved. This CDR3 comprises 15 residues. Trimming pared 4 bases from V and 2 bases from J, leaving 11 bases between. The V gene's germline CDR1 is LGHDT and CDR2 YNNKEL (reference sequence). The CDR3 DNA sequence: TGTGCCAGCAGCCCGGTTGGGATCACTAATGAAAAACTGTTTTTT. It encodes CASSPVGITNEKLFF.

In its sample, this clonotype was seen a few times. The gene calls are TRBV20-1 and TRBJ1-1; 7 bases line up with TRBD1. V shed 6 bases, J shed 0 bases, and the junction held 4 bases outside the gene matches. Germline V gives CDR1 DFQATT, CDR2 SNEGSKA (reference sequence). The length of the CDR3 is 13 residues. CDR3 region: CSAATGMNTEAFF. The CDR3 DNA sequence: TGCAGTGCGGCGACAGGGATGAACACTGAAGCTTTCTTT.

V usage is TRBV28 and J usage is TRBJ1-1; possible D gene TRBD1, 5 bases. The CDR3 has 13 amino acids. V shed 6 bases and J shed 11 bases, with 19 bases lying between them. CDR1 and CDR2 (germline): MDHEN, SYDVKM. CDR3 in amino acids: CASSPGRGKAAFF. CDR3 DNA: TGTGCCAGCAGCCCGGGACGGGGCAAGGCGGCTTTCTTT.

This clonotype was counted at least ten times. V and J are TRBV12-3 or TRBV12-4 and TRBJ1-3; a weak D match, TRBD1 (6 bases). This CDR3 contains 15 residues. V was pared by 6 bases and J by 0 bases, with 12 bases between. The CDR3 DNA reads TGTGCCAGCAGCCGACAGGCGCTCTCTGGAAACACCATATATTTT. It encodes CASSRQALSGNTIYF.

In this sample, this clonotype turned up many times. The rearrangement links TRBV20-1 to TRBJ2-3; TRBD2 is a possible D gene (6 bases). Trimming took 5 bases from V and 0 from J, leaving 12 bases between them. Germline V gives CDR1 DFQATT, CDR2 SNEGSKA (reference sequence). The CDR3 consists of 14 residues. CDR3 DNA: TGCAGTGCTGGTAGCGGTCCTAGCACAGATACGCAGTATTTT. Translated, it gives CSAGSGPSTDTQYF.

The chain has TRBV11-2 and TRBJ1-1; the D is unclear. Germline V CDR1 and CDR2: SGHAT, FQNNGV. V gave up 2 bases and J gave up 3 bases, with 4 bases separating them. The CDR3 contains 12 residues. CDR3: CASSLLYTEAFF. As DNA, the CDR3 is TGTGCCAGCAGCTTACTTTACACTGAAGCTTTCTTT.

A remark on this clonotype: A much larger clone differs from this one at a single base, so this may be a read error. The V gene is TRBV29-1, the J gene TRBJ2-5; a possible D gene is TRBD2 (5 bases). The CDR3 covers 13 residues. Germline CDR1 SQVTM, CDR2 ANQGSEA. The CDR3 nucleotides are TGCAGCGTAGGAAGCCGGGGATTGGAGACCCAGAACTTC. Translation: CSVGSRGLETQNF.

The chain recombines TRBV20-1 with TRBJ2-5; weak D call: TRBD2 (5 bases). This CDR3 comprises 13 residues. V lost 8 bases and J 7 bases, leaving 20 bases between the germline ends. The germline V gene encodes CDR1 DFQATT and CDR2 SNEGSKA (reference sequence). Here the CDR3 DNA reads TGCAGTTCTTCCCCTTGGTCGGGGAGGACCCAGTACTTC. Amino acid sequence: CSSSPWSGRTQYF.

J is TRBJ2-1 and V is TRBV20-1; 9 bases are shared with TRBD2. Germline V gene data show CDR1 as DFQATT and CDR2 as SNEGSKA (reference sequence). J was trimmed by 9 bases and V by 5 bases; bases with no gene match: 11. The CDR3 is 14 amino acids. The DNA for the CDR3 is TGCAGTGCTTACCGGCGGGGGGGCTTCGGTGAGCAGTTCTTC. Translating gives CSAYRRGGFGEQFF.

This clonotype was observed at least ten times. V gene TRBV6-2 or TRBV6-3 combines with J gene TRBJ1-6; TRBD1 agrees at 11 bases. In germline, CDR1 is MNHEY, CDR2 SVGEGT. CDR3 length: 16 residues. V shed 2 bases, J shed 9 bases, and the junction held 6 bases outside the gene matches. CDR3 residues: CASSYPGQGAASPLHF. The CDR3 DNA reads TGTGCCAGCAGTTACCCCGGACAGGGGGCAGCTTCACCCCTCCACTTT.

This clonotype was seen at least ten times. The CDR3, as DNA: TGCAGTGCTCCGGGACTAGCGGGGGCTGGGAATGAGCAGTTCTTC. Translating gives CSAPGLAGAGNEQFF. The chain recombines TRBV20-1 with TRBJ2-1, with 14 nucleotides matching TRBD2. CDR1 and CDR2 from the germline V gene are DFQATT and SNEGSKA (reference sequence). This CDR3 contains 15 residues. J lost 7 bases, V lost 5 bases, and 7 bases had no gene match.

To note about this clonotype: One end of the junction fails to match germline, which may point to a read error. The chain combines TRBV3-1 with TRBJ1-5; D may be TRBD1 (5 bases). The germline V gene encodes CDR1 LGHDT and CDR2 YNNKEL (reference sequence). There are 15 residues in the CDR3. CDR3 bases: TGTGCCAGCAGCCAAGACCACTGGGGCAATCAGCCCCAGAATTTT. Its translation: CASSQDHWGNQPQNF.

In this sample, this clonotype turned up many times. The chain couples TRBV29-1 to TRBJ1-2; possible D gene TRBD1, 5 bases. Germline assignment: CDR1 SQVTM and CDR2 ANQGSEA. The CDR3 is 11 amino acids. The germline V and J ends were trimmed by 5 bases and 3 bases, with 7 bases remaining between them. The chain's CDR3 is CSVPQDYGYTF. For the CDR3, the DNA is TGCAGCGTTCCACAGGACTATGGCTACACCTTC.

The gene calls are TRBV20-1 and TRBJ1-4; D is undetermined. This CDR3 has 13 amino acids. Trimming left V 3 bases short and J 2 bases short, with 7 bases between. CDR1 is DFQATT, CDR2 SNEGSKA, per germline (reference sequence). CDR3 sequence: CSASILTNEKLFF. The CDR3 DNA follows: TGCAGTGCTAGTATTTTGACTAATGAAAAACTGTTTTTT.